This T cell receptor (beta chain) originates from a study of blood T cells in healthy people across ages. A note on this clonotype: Antigen: not known.

Combining a sample-barcoded 5' primer with a J-beta primer mix, a second PCR ran for roughly 7 to 11 cycles. Each CDR3 protein gets one entry after TCRdb re-called the 5' RACE reads with MiXCR. The sample has roughly 800,000 distinct CDR3 sequences; 55% to 75% are singletons. The study, taken as a whole, reports: Estimated diversity across one million T cells was deemed an underestimate. Diversity of TCR beta per million T cells declined in a roughly linear way with age.

J was trimmed by 2 bases and V by 6 bases; bases with no gene match: 10. Germline lookup yields CDR1 SGHNT and CDR2 YYREEE (reference sequence). The CDR3 extends over 15 amino acids. The material sequenced was blood. The chain employs TRBV5-4 and TRBJ1-2; 7 positions match TRBD1. The sequence derives from a man aged 30-40 years in good health. The CDR3 coding sequence is TGTGCCAGCAAGGGAGACAGGGACCGAAACTATGGCTACACCTTC. As protein: CASKGDRDRNYGYTF.